The 13 T cell receptor beta chains below come from one sample, sequenced in a study of T-cell reconstitution after alpha-beta-depleted transplantation in children. Unique molecular identifiers tagged the TCRbeta library. One entry per CDR3 protein results from TCRdb running MiXCR on the PCR reads. Of approximately 270,000 distinct CDR3 sequences in the sample, 9.9% are singletons; the top ten hold 9.5% to 13%. The material was PBMCs from the stem cell graft donor, obtained from the stem cell graft. Receptors were obtained from a human donor who donated a stem cell graft to a child with SCID.

This clonotype appeared a few times. This sequence joins TRBV20-1 and TRBJ1-2; weak D call: TRBD1 (5 bases). The CDR3 extends over 12 amino acids. V lost 6 bases and J 2 bases, leaving 10 bases between the germline ends. Germline assignment: CDR1 DFQATT and CDR2 SNEGSKA (reference sequence). CDR3 sequence (DNA): TGCAGTGCCCCCGACAGAAACTATGGCTACACCTTC. It yields the protein CSAPDRNYGYTF.

This clonotype was recorded many times. The chain is built from TRBV6-5 and TRBJ1-2; D remains unclear. The V end was cut by 6 bases, the J end by 2 bases, with 19 bases between. The germline V gene encodes CDR1 MNHEY and CDR2 SVGAGI. The CDR3 consists of 16 residues. Here the CDR3 reads CASSTLRELANYGYTF. CDR3 bases: TGTGCCAGCAGCACCCTTCGGGAGCTAGCAAACTATGGCTACACCTTC.

The chain carries TRBV6-1 and TRBJ2-1; TRBD1 aligns across 7 bases. Per germline, CDR1 MNHNS and CDR2 SASEGT. Trimming at V came to 4 bases and at J to 4 bases, leaving 7 bases not matched to a gene. The CDR3 loop spans 15 amino acids. The CDR3 here is CASSVLRQGYNEQFF. Here the CDR3 DNA reads TGTGCCAGCAGTGTCCTGAGACAGGGTTACAATGAGCAGTTCTTC.

This clonotype was detected a few times. This chain links TRBV20-1 with TRBJ2-2; D may be TRBD1 (6 bases). In germline, CDR1 is DFQATT, CDR2 SNEGSKA (reference sequence). This CDR3 has 15 amino acids. The CDR3 nucleotides read TGCAGCGCTCGACCCGGGACATTAAACACCGGGGAGCTGTTTTTT. The encoded protein is CSARPGTLNTGELFF.

As to this clonotype: A much larger clone differs by one base, so this may be a read error. This chain joins TRBV19 and TRBJ2-2; TRBD1 might be the D (6 bases). In germline, CDR1 is LNHDA, CDR2 SQIVND (reference sequence). The CDR3 loop spans 15 amino acids. The CDR3 DNA is TGTGCCAGTAGTATCGGGACACCCAACACCTGGGAGCTGTTTTTT. Protein sequence: CASSIGTPNTWELFF. The full variable domain, its missing parts supplied by reference TRBV19 and TRBJ2-2, is DGGITQSPKYLFRKEGQNVTLSCEQNLNHDAMYWYRQDPGQGLRLIYYSQIVNDFQKGDIAEGYSVSREKKESFPLTVTSAQKNPTAFYLCASSIGTPNTWELFFGEGSRLTVL.

This clonotype has just a few counts. The V gene is TRBV7-9, the J gene TRBJ2-7, with D possibly TRBD2 on 6 matching bases. CDR3 length equals 14 residues. The V end was cut by 1 base, the J end by 3 bases, with 10 bases between. Germline V CDR1 and CDR2: SEHNR, FQNEAQ (reference sequence). CDR3 coding DNA: TGTGCCAGCAGCTTAGGGACGGAGGGCTACGAGCAGTACTTC. Protein sequence: CASSLGTEGYEQYF.

As for this clonotype: One end of the junction does not line up with germline, which may come from a read error. The chain is built from TRBV29-1 and TRBJ2-2, with TRBD2 matching over 8 bases. This CDR3 comprises 15 residues. Germline V gene data show CDR1 as SQVTM and CDR2 as ANQGSEA. Here the CDR3 reads CSVVWRGDYTGEQFF. The CDR3 DNA follows: TGCAGCGTTGTTTGGCGGGGGGACTACACCGGGGAGCAGTTTTTT.

The CDR3 is CASSSLDSNQPQHF. For the CDR3, the DNA is TGTGCCAGCAGCTCCCTGGATAGCAATCAGCCCCAGCATTTT. V usage is TRBV7-9 and J usage is TRBJ1-5; no clear D gene. V was shortened by 4 bases and J by 0 bases, with 7 bases between the two germline ends. CDR1 is SEHNR and CDR2 is FQNEAQ in the germline V gene (reference sequence). CDR3 size: 14 residues.

The sample holds a few counts of this clonotype. V gene TRBV10-2 combines with J gene TRBJ1-2; possibly TRBD1 for D (5 bases). The CDR3 is made up of 14 amino acids. Germline V gene data show CDR1 as WSHSY and CDR2 as SAAADI. Trimming took 3 bases from V and 7 from J, leaving 15 bases between them. The CDR3: CASSENTGTFGYTF. In DNA form, the CDR3 reads TGCGCCAGCAGTGAAAATACCGGGACGTTTGGCTACACCTTC.

This clonotype was seen a handful of times. This sequence joins TRBV15 and TRBJ2-7; no reliable D call. The CDR3 totals 11 residues. The germline V and J ends were trimmed by 4 bases and 6 bases, with 7 bases remaining between them. CDR1 is LNHNV and CDR2 is YYDKDF in the germline V gene (reference sequence). The CDR3: CATSTGTEQYF. The CDR3 DNA reads TGTGCCACCAGCACGGGCACCGAGCAGTACTTC.

This clonotype was seen more than once but under ten times. This sequence joins TRBV4-2 and TRBJ2-5; TRBD2 matches at 13 bases. CDR1 is LGHNA, CDR2 YNFKEQ, per germline. The CDR3 covers 16 residues. With V trimmed by 1 base and J by 4 bases, 3 bases remained unmatched. The CDR3 coding sequence is TGTGCCAGCAGCCAAGGGACTAGCGGGAGTCGAGAGACCCAGTACTTC. Its protein product is CASSQGTSGSRETQYF.

In this sample, this clonotype turned up a few times. V usage is TRBV20-1 and J usage is TRBJ1-1; D call uncertain. The CDR3 spans 12 residues. Trimming removed 5 bases at V and 5 bases at J, with 12 bases between. Germline CDR1 DFQATT, CDR2 SNEGSKA (reference sequence). Here the CDR3 reads CSARGRWTEAFF. The CDR3 bases are TGCAGTGCTCGGGGAAGGTGGACTGAAGCTTTCTTT.

This rearrangement joins TRBV11-3 to TRBJ2-1; 7 bases match TRBD2. After removal of 4 bases from V and 7 bases from J, the junction contained 1 base not matched to a gene. CDR1 and CDR2 (germline): SGHNT, YENEEA. The CDR3 covers 12 residues. CDR3 sequence: CASSSGRNEQFF. The CDR3 coding sequence is TGTGCCAGCAGCTCCGGGAGGAATGAGCAGTTCTTC.